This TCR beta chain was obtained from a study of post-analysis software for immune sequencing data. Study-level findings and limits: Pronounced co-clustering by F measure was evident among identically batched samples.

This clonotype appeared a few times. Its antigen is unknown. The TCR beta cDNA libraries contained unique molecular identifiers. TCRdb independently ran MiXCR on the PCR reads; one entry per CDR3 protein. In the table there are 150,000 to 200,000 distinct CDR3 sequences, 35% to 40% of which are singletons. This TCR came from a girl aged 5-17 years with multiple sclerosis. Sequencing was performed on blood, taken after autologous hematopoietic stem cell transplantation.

This CDR3 reads CSVSPGARETQYF. In nucleotides, the CDR3 is TGCAGCGTTTCCCCCGGGGCACGAGAGACCCAGTACTTC. The genes are TRBV29-1 and TRBJ2-5; perhaps D is TRBD1 or TRBD2 (5 bases each). This CDR3 has 13 residues. Trimming took off 5 bases at V and 4 bases at J, with 14 bases between the two ends. The V gene's germline CDR1 is SQVTM and CDR2 ANQGSEA.